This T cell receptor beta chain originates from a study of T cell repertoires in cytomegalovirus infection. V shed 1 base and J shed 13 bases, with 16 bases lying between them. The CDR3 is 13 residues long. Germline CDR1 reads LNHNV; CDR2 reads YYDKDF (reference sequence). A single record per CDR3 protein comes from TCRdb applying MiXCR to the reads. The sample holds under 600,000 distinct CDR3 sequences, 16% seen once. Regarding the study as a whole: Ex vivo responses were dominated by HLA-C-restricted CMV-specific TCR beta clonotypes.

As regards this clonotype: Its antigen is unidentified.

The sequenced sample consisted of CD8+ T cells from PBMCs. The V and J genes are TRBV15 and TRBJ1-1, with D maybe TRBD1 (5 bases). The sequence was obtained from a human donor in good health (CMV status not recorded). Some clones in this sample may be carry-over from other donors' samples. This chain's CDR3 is CATSRVGGSGFFF. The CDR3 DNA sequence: TGTGCCACCAGCAGAGTTGGGGGATCCGGGTTTTTCTTT.